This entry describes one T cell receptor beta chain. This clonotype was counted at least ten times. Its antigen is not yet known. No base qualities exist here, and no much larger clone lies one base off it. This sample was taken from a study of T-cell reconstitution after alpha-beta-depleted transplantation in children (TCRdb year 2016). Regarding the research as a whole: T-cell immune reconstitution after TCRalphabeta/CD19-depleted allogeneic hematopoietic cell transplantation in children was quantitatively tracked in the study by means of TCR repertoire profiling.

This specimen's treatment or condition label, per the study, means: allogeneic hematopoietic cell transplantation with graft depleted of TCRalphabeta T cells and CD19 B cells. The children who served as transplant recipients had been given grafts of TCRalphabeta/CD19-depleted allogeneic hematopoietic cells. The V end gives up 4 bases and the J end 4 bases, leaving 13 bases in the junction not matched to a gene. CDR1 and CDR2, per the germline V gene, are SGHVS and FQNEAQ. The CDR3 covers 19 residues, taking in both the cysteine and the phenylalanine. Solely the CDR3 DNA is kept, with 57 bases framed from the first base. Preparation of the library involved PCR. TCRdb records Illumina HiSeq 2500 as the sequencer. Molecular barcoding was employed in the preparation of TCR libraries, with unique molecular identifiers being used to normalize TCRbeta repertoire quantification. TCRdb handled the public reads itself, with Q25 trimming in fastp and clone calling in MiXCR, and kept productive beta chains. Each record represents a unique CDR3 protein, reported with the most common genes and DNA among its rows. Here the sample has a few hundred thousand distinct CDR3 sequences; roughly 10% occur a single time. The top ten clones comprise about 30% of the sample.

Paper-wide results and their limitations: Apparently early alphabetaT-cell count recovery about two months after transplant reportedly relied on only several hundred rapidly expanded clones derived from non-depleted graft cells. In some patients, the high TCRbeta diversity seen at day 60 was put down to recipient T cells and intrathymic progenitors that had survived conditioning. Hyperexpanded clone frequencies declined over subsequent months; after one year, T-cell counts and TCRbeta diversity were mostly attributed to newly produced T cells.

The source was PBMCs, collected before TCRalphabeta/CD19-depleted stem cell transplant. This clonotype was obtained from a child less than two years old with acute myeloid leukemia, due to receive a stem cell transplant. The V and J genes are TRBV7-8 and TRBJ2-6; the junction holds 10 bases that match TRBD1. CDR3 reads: CASSSLGTGAPVGANVLTF. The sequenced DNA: TGTGCCAGCAGCTCCCTCGGGACAGGGGCCCCGGTCGGGGCCAACGTCCTGACTTTC. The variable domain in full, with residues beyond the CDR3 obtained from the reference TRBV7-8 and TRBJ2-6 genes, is GAGVSQSPRYKVAKRGQDVALRCDPISGHVSLFWYQQALGQGPEFLTYFQNEAQLDKSGLPSDRFFAERPEGSVSTLKIQRTQQEDSAVYLCASSSLGTGAPVGANVLTFGAGSRLTVL.